This entry concerns a single T cell receptor (beta chain). Its specificity is unknown. The data derive from a study of cytomegalovirus exposure and HLA in healthy donors. Study observations and caveats: Data from an earlier analysis indicated that most TCR beta V segments were productive either about 87% or about 30% of the time. Presence/absence analyses took donor sequencing depth as roughly uniform. Apart from CMV serostatus, no immune exposure information was available. More clonal expansion characterized HLA-associated TCR beta chains than equally common others in a later analysis.

Germline V gene data show CDR1 as KGHSY and CDR2 as FQNENV. The CDR3 has 13 residues. V trimming: 4 bases; J trimming: 7 bases; junction bases outside the gene matches: 3. The PCR had 60 Vbeta and 13 Jbeta primers. Assay: immunoSEQ multiplex PCR; the TCRdb copy retains only in-frame clones and omits some. The sample has fewer than 250,000 clones, around 67% seen once. The sample taken for sequencing was PBMCs. The chain carries TRBV16 and TRBJ2-2; 7 bases are a match to TRBD2. The clonotype was recovered from a woman in her twenties or thirties in good health and CMV-seropositive. Written as DNA, the CDR3 is TGTGCCAGCAGCCGGCTAGCGGACGGGGAGCTGTTTTTT. Translation gives CASSRLADGELFF.